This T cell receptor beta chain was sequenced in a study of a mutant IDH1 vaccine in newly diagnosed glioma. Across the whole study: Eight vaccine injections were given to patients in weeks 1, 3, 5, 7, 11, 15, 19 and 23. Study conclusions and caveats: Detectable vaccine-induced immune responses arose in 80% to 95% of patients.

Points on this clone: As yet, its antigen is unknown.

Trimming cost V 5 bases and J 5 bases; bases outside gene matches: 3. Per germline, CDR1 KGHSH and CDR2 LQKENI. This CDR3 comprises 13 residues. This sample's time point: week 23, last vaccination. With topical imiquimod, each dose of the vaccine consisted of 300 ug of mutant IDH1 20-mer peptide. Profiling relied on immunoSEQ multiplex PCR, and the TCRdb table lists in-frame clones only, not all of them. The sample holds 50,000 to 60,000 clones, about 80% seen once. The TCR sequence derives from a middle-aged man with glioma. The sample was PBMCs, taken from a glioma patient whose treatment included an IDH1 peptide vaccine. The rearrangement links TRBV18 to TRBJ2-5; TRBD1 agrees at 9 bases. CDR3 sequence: CASSAGQGETQYF. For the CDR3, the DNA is TGTGCCAGCTCAGCGGGACAGGGTGAGACCCAGTACTTC.